Shown below are 10 T cell receptor beta chains from a single sample sequenced in a study of graft-versus-host responses after intestinal transplantation. The method was immunoSEQ multiplex PCR; TCRdb's version includes in-frame clones alone and lacks a portion of them. The data contain under 80,000 clones, around 93% of them singletons. The sequencing used PBMCs, collected 98 days after intestinal transplantation. The receptors were gathered from a human patient who received an intestinal transplant, so some T cells may come from the graft donor.

The chain combines TRBV5-4 with TRBJ2-6; maybe TRBD2 (7 bases). CDR1 is SGHNT and CDR2 is YYREEE in the germline V gene (reference sequence). V shed 2 bases and J shed 4 bases, with 10 bases lying between them. The CDR3 runs to 15 residues. CDR3 region: CASSFRGAGANVLTF. CDR3 sequence (DNA): TGTGCCAGCAGCTTTCGGGGGGCCGGGGCCAACGTCCTGACTTTC.

V gene TRBV2 combines with J gene TRBJ2-7; 12 bases fit TRBD2. The CDR3 totals 16 residues. With V trimmed by 7 bases and J by 3 bases, 10 bases remained unmatched. Germline V gives CDR1 SNHLY, CDR2 FYNNEI. In nucleotides, the CDR3 is TGTGCCAGCACCCCGGGGCCTAGCGGGGGGGGCTACGAGCAGTACTTC. It encodes CASTPGPSGGGYEQYF.

This clone was observed a handful of times. The V and J genes are TRBV7-3 and TRBJ2-1, with 7 bases fitting TRBD2. CDR1 and CDR2 from the germline V gene are SGHTA and FQGTGA. With 2 bases clipped from V and 9 bases from J, the junction kept 7 bases outside the gene matches. This CDR3 spans 14 amino acids. CDR3 amino acids: CASSLSASGGEQFF. The CDR3 DNA is TGTGCCAGCAGCTTATCGGCCTCGGGGGGTGAGCAGTTCTTC.

This chain connects TRBV27 to TRBJ2-7; the match to TRBD1 covers 10 bases. Looked up from germline, CDR1 is MNHEY and CDR2 is SMNVEV (reference sequence). V lost 0 bases, J lost 5 bases, and 1 base stayed unmatched. CDR3 size: 14 residues. The CDR3 is CASSLSGQGNEQYF. The DNA for the CDR3 is TGTGCCAGCAGTTTATCGGGACAGGGGAACGAGCAGTACTTC.

The chain uses TRBV4-3 and TRBJ2-7; D may be TRBD2 (5 bases). The germline gives CDR1 LGHNA, CDR2 YSLEER. V lost 0 bases and J 4 bases, leaving 7 bases between the germline ends. The length of the CDR3 is 13 residues. The CDR3, as DNA: TGCGCCAGCAGCCAAGATCGGGGTTACGAGCAGTACTTC. Protein sequence: CASSQDRGYEQYF.

V gene TRBV12-5 combines with J gene TRBJ2-3; TRBD2 is a possible D gene (6 bases). Germline CDR1 reads LGHNT; CDR2 reads FRNRAP. This CDR3 has 15 residues. V was clipped by 6 bases and J by 2 bases, with 15 bases between them. The CDR3 nucleotides read TGTGCTAGTGGCCAAGGGACTTACCTCACAGATACGCAGTATTTT. Translating it yields CASGQGTYLTDTQYF. Drawing the rest from reference TRBV12-5 and TRBJ2-3, the complete variable domain is DARVTQTPRHKVTEMGQEVTMRCQPILGHNTVFWYRQTMMQGLELLAYFRNRAPLDDSGMPKDRFSAEMPDATLATLKIQPSEPRDSAVYFCASGQGTYLTDTQYFGPGTRLTVL.

The V gene is TRBV2, the J gene TRBJ2-1, with 10 bases fitting TRBD2. The CDR3 is made up of 16 amino acids. The V gene's germline CDR1 is SNHLY and CDR2 FYNNEI. V shed 8 bases, J shed 0 bases, and the junction held 7 bases outside the gene matches. This CDR3 is CASAGLATSSYNEQFF. DNA of the CDR3: TGTGCCAGCGCGGGACTAGCGACGAGCTCCTACAATGAGCAGTTCTTC. Full variable domain (remainder filled in from reference TRBV2 and TRBJ2-1): EPEVTQTPSHQVTQMGQEVILRCVPISNHLYFYWYRQILGQKVEFLVSFYNNEISEKSEIFDDQFSVERPDGSNFTLKIRSTKLEDSAMYFCASAGLATSSYNEQFFGPGTRLTVL.

J is TRBJ2-1 and V is TRBV4-1; no firm D call. CDR1 is MGHRA, CDR2 YSYEKL, per germline. CDR3 length: 13 residues. Trimming pared 3 bases from V and 3 bases from J, leaving 6 bases between. The CDR3 DNA follows: TGCGCCAGCAGCCATCCCGACTACAATGAGCAGTTCTTC. This gives the protein CASSHPDYNEQFF.

This clone appeared a single time. The chain couples TRBV5-1 to TRBJ2-3, with 11 bases fitting TRBD2. Germline assignment: CDR1 SGHRS and CDR2 YFSETQ. This CDR3 has 18 amino acids. The V gene end was trimmed by 3 bases and the J gene end by 4 bases; junction bases not matched to a gene: 13. In nucleotides, the CDR3 is TGCGCCAGCAGCTGGGGGACTAGCGGTTCTTCCACCTCAGATACGCAGTATTTT. Translated: CASSWGTSGSSTSDTQYF.

The genes are TRBV5-1 and TRBJ2-4; TRBD2 is a possible D gene (5 bases). The CDR3 covers 13 residues. Germline V CDR1 and CDR2: SGHRS, YFSETQ. Deletions cut 0 bases from V and 4 bases from J, with 5 bases between. The CDR3 DNA reads as TGCGCCAGCAGCTTGGGGGAGAAAAACATTCAGTACTTC. Its protein is CASSLGEKNIQYF. The full variable domain, its missing parts supplied by reference TRBV5-1 and TRBJ2-4, is KAGVTQTPRYLIKTRGQQVTLSCSPISGHRSVSWYQQTPGQGLQFLFEYFSETQRNKGNFPGRFSGRQFSNSRSEMNVSTLELGDSALYLCASSLGEKNIQYFGAGTRLSVL.